This is a list of T cell receptor beta chains from one sample in a study of T cell responses to AZD1222 COVID-19 vaccine. Clones were sequenced by immunoSEQ multiplex PCR, and TCRdb holds only the in-frame ones, with some missing. This sample has some 19,000 clones, with less than 85% found just once. The sequences come from peripheral blood, collected on day 0 of AZD1222 vaccination. Every receptor here comes from an adult in good health. Each CDR3 is given with its conserved first and last residue. The D gene is left open where the match is weak. Expanded clones get a size class; other rows say once, few or many, or leave the size out.

CDR3	DNA	J	size	V	D
CASSPAPRGGGVWDTQYF	TGTGCCAGCAGCCCGGCTCCTCGAGGGGGAGGAGTGTGGGATACGCAGTATTTT	TRBJ2-3	once	TRBV7-6	.
CASSVDGLLNTEAFF	TGTGCCAGCAGTGTCGACGGACTCCTGAACACTGAAGCTTTCTTT	TRBJ1-1	few	TRBV2	.
CASSLFGRTYEQYF	TGTGCCAGCAGCTTATTCGGACGGACCTACGAGCAGTACTTC	TRBJ2-7	.	TRBV5-8	.
CASSISSGSTEAFF	TGTGCCAGTAGTATTTCCTCAGGGAGCACTGAAGCTTTCTTT	TRBJ1-1	.	TRBV19	.
CASKFRTSGGDNEQFF	TGTGCCAGCAAATTCCGAACTAGCGGGGGGGACAATGAGCAGTTCTTC	TRBJ2-1	.	TRBV28	TRBD2
CASSSGGPHTDTQYF	TGTGCCAGCAGCTCAGGCGGTCCCCACACAGATACGCAGTATTTT	TRBJ2-3	few	TRBV5-4	.
CASSPHHLAGTNTGELFF	TGTGCCAGCAGTCCGCATCACCTAGCGGGAACGAACACCGGGGAGCTGTTTTTT	TRBJ2-2	.	TRBV6-6	TRBD2
CASSPRGRNTIYF	TGTGCCAGCAGCCCCAGGGGCCGGAACACCATATATTTT	TRBJ1-3	.	TRBV3-1/TRBV3-2	.
CASSQDHGSRGKLGARQYF	TGCGCCAGCAGCCAAGATCACGGCTCACGAGGTAAATTGGGGGCGCGGCAGTACTTC	TRBJ2-7	.	TRBV4-1	.
CASSARDGYEQYF	TGTGCCAGCTCAGCCCGGGACGGCTACGAGCAGTACTTC	TRBJ2-7	.	TRBV18	.
CASSLSVLAGADTQYF	TGCGCCAGCAGCTTGAGTGTTCTAGCGGGGGCAGATACGCAGTATTTT	TRBJ2-3	.	TRBV5-1	TRBD2